The clone carrying this TCR beta chain came up many times. The antigen is unknown. The sample originates from a study of identical twins. This CDR3 is built from 13 residues. The V gene's germline CDR1 is DFQATT and CDR2 SNEGSKA (reference sequence). Trimming removed 6 bases at V and 0 bases at J, with 11 bases between. A universal primer binding site was introduced by template switching. The final cDNA contained unique molecular identifiers. TCRdb re-derived calls from the 5' RACE reads in MiXCR, one entry per CDR3 protein. The sample shows approximately 150,000 distinct CDR3 sequences, 3% to 4.5% of them seen only once. The study's findings and limits: Sequences that were beta out-of-frame showed weaker excess twin sharing. The models gave estimates that fell short of the out-of-frame TCR alpha sharing seen in monozygotic twins.

The sequence derives from a man younger than 30 in good health. The specimen was memory T cells sorted from blood. The genes are TRBV20-1 and TRBJ1-1, with D perhaps TRBD1 (5 bases). This CDR3 is CSAPTQVNTEAFF. In nucleotides, the CDR3 is TGCAGTGCCCCGACACAGGTGAACACTGAAGCTTTCTTT.